The clone carrying this TCR beta chain appeared once. Authors' processing steps: Estimates of nucleated cell counts were drawn from the amplification of reference gene primers. TCRdb's table, derived via immunoSEQ multiplex PCR, lists solely in-frame clones and lacks some. V, J and clone size derive from that table, while D and trimming were established from the DNA sequence. The sample has nearly 200,000 clones; roughly nine tenths are singletons. This specimen comes from a study of blood T cell repertoires in COVID-19. For the study at large: Spain, Italy and the United States supplied samples that represented acute and convalescent COVID-19.

The CDR3 totals 14 residues. V lost 5 bases to trimming and J lost 3 bases, with 13 bases between them. From germline, CDR1 is SEHNR and CDR2 FQNEAQ (reference sequence). The sample consisted of peripheral blood. The sequence derives from a woman in her 70s with acute or convalescent COVID-19. The chain uses TRBV7-9 and TRBJ2-5; D might be TRBD2 (7 bases). The CDR3 here is CASSGRGAEETQYF. DNA for the CDR3: TGTGCCAGCAGCGGCCGGGGGGCCGAAGAGACCCAGTACTTC.